This T cell receptor (beta chain) came from a study of sequential checkpoint blockade in melanoma. Judged by abundance, this clone is medium-sized (0.01 to 0.1%). V was cut by 2 bases and J by 0 bases, with 10 bases left in between. The CDR3 runs 15 residues. CDR1 and CDR2 (germline): MNHGY, SAAAGT. Treatment meaning: randomized to nivolumab then ipilimumab (arm A) or the reverse (arm B). The protocol was immunoSEQ multiplex PCR, while the TCRdb copy is restricted to in-frame clones and leaves out a portion. The repertoire holds 5,000 or so clones, with 20% to 30% as singletons. The sequencing used tumor tissue (inferred from file names), collected from a patient given nivolumab and ipilimumab in sequence. This chain connects TRBV6-8 to TRBJ1-1, with a tentative D call TRBD1 (5 bases). This TCR derives from a human donor with melanoma. CDR3 in DNA: TGTGCCAGCAGTTACGAGGGACTGATGAACACTGAAGCTTTCTTT. Protein product: CASSYEGLMNTEAFF.